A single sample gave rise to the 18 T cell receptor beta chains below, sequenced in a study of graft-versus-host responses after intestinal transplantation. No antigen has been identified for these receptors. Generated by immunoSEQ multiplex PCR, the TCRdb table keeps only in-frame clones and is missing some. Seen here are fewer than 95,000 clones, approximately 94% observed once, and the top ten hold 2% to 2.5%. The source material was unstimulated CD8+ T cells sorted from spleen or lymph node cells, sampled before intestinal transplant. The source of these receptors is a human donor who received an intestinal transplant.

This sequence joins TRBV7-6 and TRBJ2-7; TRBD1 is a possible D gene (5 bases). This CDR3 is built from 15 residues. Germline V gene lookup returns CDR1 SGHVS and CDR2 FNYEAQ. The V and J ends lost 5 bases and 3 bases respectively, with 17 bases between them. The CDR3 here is CASSPTSGASYEQYF. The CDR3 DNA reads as TGTGCCAGCAGCCCGACGTCTGGGGCGAGCTACGAGCAGTACTTC.

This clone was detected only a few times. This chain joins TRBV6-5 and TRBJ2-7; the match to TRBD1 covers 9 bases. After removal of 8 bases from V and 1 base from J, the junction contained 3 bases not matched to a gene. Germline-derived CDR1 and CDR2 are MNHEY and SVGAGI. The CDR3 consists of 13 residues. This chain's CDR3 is CASQGTGSYEQYF. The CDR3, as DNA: TGTGCCAGCCAGGGGACAGGGTCCTACGAGCAGTACTTC.

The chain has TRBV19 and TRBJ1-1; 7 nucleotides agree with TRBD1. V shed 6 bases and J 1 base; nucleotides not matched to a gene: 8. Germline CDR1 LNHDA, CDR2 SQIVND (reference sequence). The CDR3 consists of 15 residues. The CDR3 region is CASRPTRDRNTEAFF. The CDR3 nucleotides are TGTGCCAGTAGACCCACGAGGGACAGGAACACTGAAGCTTTCTTT.

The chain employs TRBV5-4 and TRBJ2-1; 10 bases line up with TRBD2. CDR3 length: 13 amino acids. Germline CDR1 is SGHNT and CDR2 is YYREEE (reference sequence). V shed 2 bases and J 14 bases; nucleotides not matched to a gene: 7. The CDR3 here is CASSFGAGGPKFF. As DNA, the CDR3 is TGTGCCAGCAGCTTCGGAGCGGGGGGGCCAAAGTTCTTC.

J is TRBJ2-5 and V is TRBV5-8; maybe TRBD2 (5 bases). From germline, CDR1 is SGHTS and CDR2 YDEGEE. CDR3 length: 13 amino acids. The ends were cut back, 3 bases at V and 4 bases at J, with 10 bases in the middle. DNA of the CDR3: TGTGCCAGCAGCTCCGAGGGTCGAGAGACCCAGTACTTC. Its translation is CASSSEGRETQYF.

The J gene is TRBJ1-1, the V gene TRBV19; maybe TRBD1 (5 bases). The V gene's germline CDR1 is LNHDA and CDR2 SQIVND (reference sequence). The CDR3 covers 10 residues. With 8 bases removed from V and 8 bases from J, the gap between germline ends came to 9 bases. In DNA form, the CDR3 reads TGTGCCAGTTGGGGGGGGGAAGCTTTCTTT. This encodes CASWGGEAFF. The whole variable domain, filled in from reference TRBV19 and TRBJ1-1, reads DGGITQSPKYLFRKEGQNVTLSCEQNLNHDAMYWYRQDPGQGLRLIYYSQIVNDFQKGDIAEGYSVSREKKESFPLTVTSAQKNPTAFYLCASWGGEAFFGQGTRLTVV.

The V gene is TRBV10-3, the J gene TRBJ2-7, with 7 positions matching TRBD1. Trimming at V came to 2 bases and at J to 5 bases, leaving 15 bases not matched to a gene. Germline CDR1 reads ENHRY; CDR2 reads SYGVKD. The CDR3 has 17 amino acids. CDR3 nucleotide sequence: TGTGCCATCAGTGAGCCAAAGGGGGCCCAGAGGGTCCACGAGCAGTACTTC. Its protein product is CAISEPKGAQRVHEQYF.

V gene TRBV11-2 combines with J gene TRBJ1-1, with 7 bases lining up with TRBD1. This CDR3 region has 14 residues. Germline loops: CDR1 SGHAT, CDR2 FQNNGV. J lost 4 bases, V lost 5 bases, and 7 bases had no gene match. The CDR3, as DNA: TGTGCCAGCAGCAGCCGGGACAGAGTCACTGAAGCTTTCTTT. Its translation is CASSSRDRVTEAFF. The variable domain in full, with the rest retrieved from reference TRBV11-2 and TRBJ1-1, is EAGVAQSPRYKIIEKRQSVAFWCNPISGHATLYWYQQILGQGPKLLIQFQNNGVVDDSQLPKDRFSAERLKGVDSTLKIQPAKLEDSAVYLCASSSRDRVTEAFFGQGTRLTVV.

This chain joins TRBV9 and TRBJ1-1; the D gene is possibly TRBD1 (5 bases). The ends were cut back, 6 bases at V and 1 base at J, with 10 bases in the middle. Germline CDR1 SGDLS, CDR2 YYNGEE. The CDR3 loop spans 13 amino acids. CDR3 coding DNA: TGTGCCAGCAACGCCGGGGGGAACACTGAAGCTTTCTTT. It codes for CASNAGGNTEAFF.

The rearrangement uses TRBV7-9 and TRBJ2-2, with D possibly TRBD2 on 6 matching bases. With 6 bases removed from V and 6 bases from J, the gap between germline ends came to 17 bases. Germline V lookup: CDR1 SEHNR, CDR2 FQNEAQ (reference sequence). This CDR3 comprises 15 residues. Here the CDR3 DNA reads TGTGCCAGCAGTAGCCGGGACTCCCTCCCCGGGGAGCTGTTTTTT. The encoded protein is CASSSRDSLPGELFF. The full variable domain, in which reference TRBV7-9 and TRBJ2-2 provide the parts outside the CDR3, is DTGVSQNPRHKITKRGQNVTFRCDPISEHNRLYWYRQTLGQGPEFLTYFQNEAQLEKSRLLSDRFSAERPKGSFSTLEIQRTEQGDSAMYLCASSSRDSLPGELFFGEGSRLTVL.

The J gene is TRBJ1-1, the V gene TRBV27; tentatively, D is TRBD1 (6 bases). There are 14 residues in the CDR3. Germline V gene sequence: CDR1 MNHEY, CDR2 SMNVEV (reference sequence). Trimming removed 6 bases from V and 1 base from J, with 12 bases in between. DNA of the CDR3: TGTGCCAGCAGGCAGGGGCAGAAGAACACTGAAGCTTTCTTT. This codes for CASRQGQKNTEAFF.

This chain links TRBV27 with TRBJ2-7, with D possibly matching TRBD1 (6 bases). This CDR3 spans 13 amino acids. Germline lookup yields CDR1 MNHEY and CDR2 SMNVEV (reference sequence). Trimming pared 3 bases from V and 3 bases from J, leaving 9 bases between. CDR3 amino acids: CASSFQGNYEQYF. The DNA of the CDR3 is TGTGCCAGCAGTTTTCAGGGGAACTACGAGCAGTACTTC.

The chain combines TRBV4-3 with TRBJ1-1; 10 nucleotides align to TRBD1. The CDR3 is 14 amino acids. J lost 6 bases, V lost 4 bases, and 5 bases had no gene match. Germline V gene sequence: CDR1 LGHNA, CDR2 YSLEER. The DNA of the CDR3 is TGCGCCAGCAGCCCAGACAGGGGGCCTGCTGAAGCTTTCTTT. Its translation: CASSPDRGPAEAFF.

Here the CDR3 reads CASSRVGQGSYEQYF. CDR3 coding DNA: TGTGCCAGCAGCCGGGTCGGACAGGGTTCGTACGAGCAGTACTTC. This chain connects TRBV7-2 to TRBJ2-7; 8 bases agree with TRBD1. CDR1 and CDR2 from the germline V gene are SGHTA and FQGNSA. J was trimmed by 4 bases and V by 5 bases; bases with no gene match: 10. The length of the CDR3 is 15 residues.

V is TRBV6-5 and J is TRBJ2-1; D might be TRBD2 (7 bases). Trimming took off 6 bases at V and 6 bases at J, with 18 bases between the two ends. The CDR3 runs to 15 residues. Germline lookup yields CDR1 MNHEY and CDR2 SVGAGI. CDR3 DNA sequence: TGTGCCAGCAGACAAAGGGAGGGGGACGGCAATGAGCAGTTCTTC. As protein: CASRQREGDGNEQFF.

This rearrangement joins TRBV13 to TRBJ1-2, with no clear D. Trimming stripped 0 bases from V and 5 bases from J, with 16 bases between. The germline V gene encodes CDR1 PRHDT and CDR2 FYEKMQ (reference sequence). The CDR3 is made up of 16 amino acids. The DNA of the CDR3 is TGTGCCAGCAGCTTAGGCCGAAGCCAGGTGATTTATGGCTACACCTTC. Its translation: CASSLGRSQVIYGYTF.

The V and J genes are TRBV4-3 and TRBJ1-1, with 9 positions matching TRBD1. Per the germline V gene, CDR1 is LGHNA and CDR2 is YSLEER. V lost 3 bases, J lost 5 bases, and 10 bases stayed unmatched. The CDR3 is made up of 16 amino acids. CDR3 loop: CASSHPPGQGRTEAFF. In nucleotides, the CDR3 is TGCGCCAGCAGCCACCCGCCGGGACAGGGTAGGACTGAAGCTTTCTTT.

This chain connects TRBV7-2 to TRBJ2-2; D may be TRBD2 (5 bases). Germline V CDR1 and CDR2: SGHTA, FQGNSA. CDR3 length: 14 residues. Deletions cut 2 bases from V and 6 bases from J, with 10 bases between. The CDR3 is CASSLTRGSGELFF. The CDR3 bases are TGTGCCAGCAGCTTAACACGGGGATCCGGGGAGCTGTTTTTT.